Following are 3 T cell receptor beta chains from one sample sequenced in a study of T cells in women clearing cervical HPV infection. Sequencing was performed with immunoSEQ multiplex PCR; in TCRdb, only in-frame clones are kept and a portion is missing. This listing includes over 15,000 clones. Sequenced material: blood buffy coat. Every receptor here comes from a woman aged 18-70 years with a cervical HPV16 infection that either progressed to CIN3+ or cleared (not recorded which).

The CDR3 reads CASSVTSGGTQETQYF. The sequenced CDR3 bases are TGTGCCAGTAGCGTGACTAGCGGGGGGACTCAAGAGACC. This rearrangement joins TRBV19 to TRBJ2-5; 13 positions match TRBD2. The CDR3 end lies 3 residues beyond the end of the read and is filled in from the germline J gene. Germline CDR1 LNHDA, CDR2 SQIVND (reference sequence). The V and J ends lost 6 bases and 2 bases, in that order; junction bases with no gene match: 6. The CDR3 covers 16 residues. Full variable domain (rest looked up from reference TRBV19 and TRBJ2-5): DGGITQSPKYLFRKEGQNVTLSCEQNLNHDAMYWYRQDPGQGLRLIYYSQIVNDFQKGDIAEGYSVSREKKESFPLTVTSAQKNPTAFYLCASSVTSGGTQETQYFGPGTRLLVL.

With respect to this clone: The read terminates 3 residues ahead of where the CDR3 ends, so the germline J gene completes it. The chain carries TRBV10-3 and TRBJ2-3; no clear D. V was cut by 3 bases and J by 6 bases, with 10 bases left in between. Germline assignment: CDR1 ENHRY and CDR2 SYGVKD. The CDR3 totals 13 residues. Incomplete CDR3 DNA: TGTGCCATCAGTGACCCTAAAATGGATACG. Its protein is CAISDPKMDT. The full CDR3 is CAISDPKMDTQYF.

A remark on this clone: The read comes to an end 3 residues before the CDR3 does, leaving the germline J gene to fill in the end. This chain connects TRBV20-1 to TRBJ2-6, with a weak D call TRBD1 (5 bases). V dropped 6 bases and J dropped 0 bases, with 15 bases sitting between them. Germline assignment: CDR1 DFQATT and CDR2 SNEGSKA (reference sequence). The CDR3 sequence is 16 residues long. Here the CDR3 reads CSAGRQDTSGANVLTF. The sequenced CDR3 bases are TGCAGTGCCGGGCGGCAGGACACCTCTGGGGCCAACGTC.